The rows below give T cell receptor beta chains drawn from one sample of a study of blood T cells in healthy people across ages. TCRdb called the 5' RACE reads again in MiXCR, with one record for every CDR3 protein. The table has some 710,000 distinct CDR3 sequences, 22% seen once; the top ten hold about 22%. Sequences were obtained from blood. These TCRs come from a man aged 70-80 years in good health. Both conserved end residues are part of each CDR3. D genes are given only for firm matches. The listing skips clone size in some rows; elsewhere it reads once, few, many or a size class.

abundance: few; v_gene: TRBV4-2; d_gene: TRBD2; j_gene: TRBJ2-3; CDR3aa: CASSQEAVRGGPLGTQYF; CDR3nt: TGTGCCAGCAGCCAAGAAGCAGTTCGGGGGGGCCCGCTCGGCACGCAGTATTTT
abundance: many; v_gene: TRBV18; d_gene: NA; j_gene: TRBJ1-1; CDR3aa: CASSPQKGYTEAFF; CDR3nt: TGTGCCAGCTCACCACAAAAGGGATACACTGAAGCTTTCTTT
abundance: few; v_gene: TRBV10-2; d_gene: NA; j_gene: TRBJ1-1; CDR3aa: CASSRRFEAFF; CDR3nt: TGCGCCAGCAGTCGACGCTTTGAAGCTTTCTTT
abundance: NA; v_gene: TRBV7-2; d_gene: TRBD2; j_gene: TRBJ2-3; CDR3aa: CASSLVAGGSDTQYF; CDR3nt: TGTGCCAGCAGCTTAGTAGCGGGGGGCAGTGATACGCAGTATTTT
abundance: few; v_gene: TRBV15; d_gene: TRBD1; j_gene: TRBJ2-3; CDR3aa: CATSRDQHRGQIDTQYF; CDR3nt: TGTGCCACCAGCAGAGATCAGCACAGGGGGCAAATAGATACGCAGTATTTT
abundance: few; v_gene: TRBV6-6; d_gene: TRBD1; j_gene: TRBJ2-1; CDR3aa: CASSIDRGSYNEQFF; CDR3nt: TGTGCCAGCAGCATCGACAGGGGCTCCTACAATGAGCAGTTCTTC
abundance: NA; v_gene: TRBV6-5; d_gene: TRBD1; j_gene: TRBJ2-5; CDR3aa: CASSYATGGRRETQYF; CDR3nt: TGTGCCAGCAGTTACGCTACAGGGGGGCGTCGAGAGACCCAGTACTTC
abundance: few; v_gene: TRBV12-3/TRBV12-4; d_gene: NA; j_gene: TRBJ2-7; CDR3aa: CASSRDRLGEQYF; CDR3nt: TGTGCCAGCAGTCGAGACAGGTTGGGCGAGCAGTACTTC
abundance: few; v_gene: TRBV18; d_gene: NA; j_gene: TRBJ2-3; CDR3aa: CASSRRGKGTSSTDTQYF; CDR3nt: TGTGCCAGCTCACGGAGGGGTAAGGGGACTTCTAGCACAGATACGCAGTATTTT
abundance: few; v_gene: TRBV7-6; d_gene: NA; j_gene: TRBJ2-3; CDR3aa: CASSPPGSITDTQYF; CDR3nt: TGTGCCAGCAGCCCCCCCGGGAGTATCACAGATACGCAGTATTTT
abundance: few; v_gene: TRBV6-2/TRBV6-3; d_gene: TRBD1; j_gene: TRBJ2-1; CDR3aa: CASRGQAYNEQFF; CDR3nt: TGTGCCAGCAGGGGACAGGCCTACAATGAGCAGTTCTTC
abundance: NA; v_gene: TRBV18; d_gene: TRBD1; j_gene: TRBJ2-7; CDR3aa: CASSPPRGQGSPSYEQYF; CDR3nt: TGTGCCAGCTCACCACCGAGGGGGCAGGGGTCCCCATCCTACGAGCAGTACTTC
abundance: NA; v_gene: TRBV7-2; d_gene: NA; j_gene: TRBJ2-3; CDR3aa: CASSHRLGGTDTQYF; CDR3nt: TGTGCCAGCAGCCACAGACTAGGTGGCACAGATACGCAGTATTTT
abundance: few; v_gene: TRBV5-4; d_gene: TRBD1; j_gene: TRBJ2-1; CDR3aa: CASSTTGGSYNEQFF; CDR3nt: TGTGCCAGCAGCACCACAGGGGGCTCCTACAATGAGCAGTTCTTC
abundance: few; v_gene: TRBV7-6; d_gene: TRBD2; j_gene: TRBJ2-3; CDR3aa: CASSLAALAGGDTQYF; CDR3nt: TGTGCCAGCAGCTTAGCGGCGCTAGCGGGGGGAGATACGCAGTATTTT
abundance: few; v_gene: TRBV29-1; d_gene: NA; j_gene: TRBJ2-1; CDR3aa: CSVDPRQGEQFF; CDR3nt: TGCAGCGTTGACCCCCGACAAGGTGAGCAGTTCTTC
abundance: NA; v_gene: TRBV20-1; d_gene: TRBD1; j_gene: TRBJ1-2; CDR3aa: CSARGDSLGYTF; CDR3nt: TGCAGTGCTAGAGGGGACAGCCTTGGCTACACCTTC
abundance: NA; v_gene: TRBV18; d_gene: TRBD2; j_gene: TRBJ2-5; CDR3aa: CASSLTTSGGGETQYF; CDR3nt: TGTGCCAGCTCACTGACGACTAGCGGTGGGGGTGAGACCCAGTACTTC
abundance: NA; v_gene: TRBV28; d_gene: TRBD2; j_gene: TRBJ2-1; CDR3aa: CASSLAGGFGNEQFF; CDR3nt: TGTGCCAGCAGTTTAGCGGGGGGGTTTGGGAATGAGCAGTTCTTC
abundance: NA; v_gene: TRBV6-5; d_gene: NA; j_gene: TRBJ2-3; CDR3aa: CASRTTGHATDTQYF; CDR3nt: TGTGCCAGCAGAACCACAGGTCATGCCACAGATACGCAGTATTTT
abundance: NA; v_gene: TRBV7-9; d_gene: TRBD2; j_gene: TRBJ2-3; CDR3aa: CASSPPSGGETDTQYF; CDR3nt: TGTGCCAGCAGCCCCCCTAGCGGGGGGGAGACAGATACGCAGTATTTT
abundance: few; v_gene: TRBV29-1; d_gene: TRBD1; j_gene: TRBJ2-3; CDR3aa: CSVAGGSTDTQYF; CDR3nt: TGCAGCGTCGCAGGGGGCTCGACAGATACGCAGTATTTT
abundance: NA; v_gene: TRBV20-1; d_gene: NA; j_gene: TRBJ2-7; CDR3aa: CSARGVGTDYEQYF; CDR3nt: TGCAGTGCTAGAGGTGTTGGGACGGACTACGAGCAGTACTTC